This T cell receptor beta chain came from a study of cytotoxic CD8 clonotypes in ibrutinib-treated CLL. Study-wide findings and caveats: Clonality at baseline surpassed age-matched healthy donors and tracked circulating CD8+ T-cell counts.

The germline gives CDR1 SQVTM, CDR2 ANQGSEA. Trimming took off 2 bases at V and 6 bases at J, with 11 bases between the two ends. CDR3 length equals 13 residues. For this clone: What it recognizes is unknown.

Sequenced by immunoSEQ multiplex PCR; TCRdb stores in-frame clones only, minus some. The sample yields just over 35,000 clones, about 70% seen once. This sequence joins TRBV29-1 and TRBJ1-5; possibly TRBD1 for D (5 bases). This TCR came from a human donor with chronic lymphocytic leukemia. The sequencing here drew on PBMCs, taken at disease progression, from a patient treated with ibrutinib. The CDR3 bases are TGCAGCGTTGAATCAGGGCCGGGTCAGCCCCAGCATTTT. Its protein product is CSVESGPGQPQHF.